A single T cell receptor (beta chain) is shown here with its context. Trimming removed 3 bases from V and 0 bases from J; junction bases left unmatched: 3. Germline V gene lookup returns CDR1 SGHDN and CDR2 FVKESK. The CDR3 is made up of 16 amino acids. The PCR employed 60 Vbeta primers together with 13 Jbeta primers. This table comes from immunoSEQ multiplex PCR, and its TCRdb copy is limited to in-frame clones, with some not included. The repertoire holds roughly 90,000 clones, with around 84% as singletons. The data belong to a study of cytomegalovirus exposure and HLA in healthy donors. The source material was PBMCs. The clonotype was recovered from a man aged 18-30 years in good health and CMV-seronegative. The chain is built from TRBV14 and TRBJ2-3; 10 positions agree with TRBD1. CDR3 protein: CASSQTGGLSTDTQYF. The CDR3 DNA reads TGTGCCAGCAGCCAGACAGGGGGCCTAAGCACAGATACGCAGTATTTT.